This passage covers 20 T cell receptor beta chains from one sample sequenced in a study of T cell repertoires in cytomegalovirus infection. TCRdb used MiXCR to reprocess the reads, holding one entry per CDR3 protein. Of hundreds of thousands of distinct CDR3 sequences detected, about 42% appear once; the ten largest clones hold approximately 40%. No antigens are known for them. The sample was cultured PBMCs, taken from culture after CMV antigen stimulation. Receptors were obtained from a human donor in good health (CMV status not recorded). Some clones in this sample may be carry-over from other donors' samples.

CDR3 sequence reads: CASSNKAGEETQYF. For the CDR3, the DNA is TGTGCCAGCAGTAACAAGGCTGGGGAGGAGACCCAGTACTTC. The chain is built from TRBV6-7 and TRBJ2-5; D may be TRBD2 (5 bases). TRBV6-7 falls under the ORF class, with uncertain function. The CDR3 runs 14 residues. Trimming cost V 5 bases and J 5 bases, with 15 bases left between them.

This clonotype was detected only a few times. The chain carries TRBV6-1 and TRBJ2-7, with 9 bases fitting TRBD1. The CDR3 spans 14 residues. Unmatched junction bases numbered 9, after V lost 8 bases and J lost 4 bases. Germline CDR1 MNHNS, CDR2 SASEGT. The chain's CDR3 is CASALGQGWYEQYF. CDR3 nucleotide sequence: TGTGCCAGCGCCCTTGGACAGGGGTGGTACGAGCAGTACTTC.

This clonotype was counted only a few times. Here the CDR3 DNA reads TGTGCCAGCACCCAGATTGGGGCGGGGGGGGGACCGGGGGCCCAGTACTTC. Its translation: CASTQIGAGGGPGAQYF. The chain employs TRBV7-2 and TRBJ2-5; 9 bases agree with TRBD2. V was pared by 7 bases and J by 9 bases, with 21 bases of the junction left unmatched. The CDR3 totals 17 residues. Germline CDR1 and CDR2: SGHTA and FQGNSA.

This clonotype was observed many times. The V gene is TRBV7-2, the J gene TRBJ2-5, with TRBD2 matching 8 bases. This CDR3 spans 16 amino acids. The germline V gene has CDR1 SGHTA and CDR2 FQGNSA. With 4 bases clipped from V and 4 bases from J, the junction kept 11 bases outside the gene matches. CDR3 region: CASSSLVAGGAETQYF. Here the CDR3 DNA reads TGTGCCAGCAGCTCCCTTGTGGCGGGAGGCGCAGAGACCCAGTACTTC. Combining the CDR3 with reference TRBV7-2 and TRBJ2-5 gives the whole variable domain GAGVSQSPSNKVTEKGKDVELRCDPISGHTALYWYRQSLGQGLEFLIYFQGNSAPDKSGLPSDRFSAERTGGSVSTLTIQRTQQEDSAVYLCASSSLVAGGAETQYFGPGTRLLVL.

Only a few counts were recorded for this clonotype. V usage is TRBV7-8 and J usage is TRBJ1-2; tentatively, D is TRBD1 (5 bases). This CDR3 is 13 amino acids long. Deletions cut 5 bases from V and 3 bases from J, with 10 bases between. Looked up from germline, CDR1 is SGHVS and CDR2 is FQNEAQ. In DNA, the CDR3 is TGTGCCAGCAGCCCGGGGGGGTACTATGGCTACACCTTC. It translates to CASSPGGYYGYTF.

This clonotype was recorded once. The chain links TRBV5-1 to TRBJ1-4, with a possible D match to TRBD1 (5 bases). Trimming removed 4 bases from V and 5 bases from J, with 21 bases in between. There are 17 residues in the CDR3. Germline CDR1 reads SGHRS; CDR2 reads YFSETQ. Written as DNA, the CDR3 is TGCGCCAGCAGCCACGGGCAGGGCATCGCGTGGAATGAAAAACTGTTTTTT. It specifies CASSHGQGIAWNEKLFF.

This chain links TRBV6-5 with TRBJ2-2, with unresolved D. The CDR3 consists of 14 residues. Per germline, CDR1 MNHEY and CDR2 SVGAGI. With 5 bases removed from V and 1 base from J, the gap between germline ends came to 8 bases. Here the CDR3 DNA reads TGTGCCAGCAGTACCGGACGGAACACCGGGGAGCTGTTTTTT. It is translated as CASSTGRNTGELFF.

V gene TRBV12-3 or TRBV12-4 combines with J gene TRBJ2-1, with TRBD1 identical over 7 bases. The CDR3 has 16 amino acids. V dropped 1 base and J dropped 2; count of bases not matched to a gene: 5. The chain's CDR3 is CASSLETGNPYNEQFF. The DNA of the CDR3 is TGTGCCAGCAGTTTAGAGACAGGGAACCCCTACAATGAGCAGTTCTTC.

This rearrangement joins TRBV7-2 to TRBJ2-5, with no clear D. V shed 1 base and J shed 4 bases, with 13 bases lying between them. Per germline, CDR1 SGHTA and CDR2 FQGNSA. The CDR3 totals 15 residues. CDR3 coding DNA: TGTGCCAGCAGCTTAGGAGGAACAATCGGAGAGACCCAGTACTTC. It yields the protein CASSLGGTIGETQYF.

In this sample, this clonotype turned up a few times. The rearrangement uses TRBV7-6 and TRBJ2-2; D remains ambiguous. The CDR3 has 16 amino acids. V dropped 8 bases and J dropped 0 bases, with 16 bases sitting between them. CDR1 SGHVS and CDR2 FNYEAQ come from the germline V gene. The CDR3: CASAVFPGPNTGELFF. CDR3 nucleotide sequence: TGTGCCAGCGCCGTCTTCCCGGGTCCGAACACCGGGGAGCTGTTTTTT.

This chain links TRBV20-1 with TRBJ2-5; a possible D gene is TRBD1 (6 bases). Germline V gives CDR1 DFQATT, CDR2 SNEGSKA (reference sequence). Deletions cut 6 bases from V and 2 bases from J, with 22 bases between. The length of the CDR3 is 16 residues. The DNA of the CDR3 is TGCAGTGCAACTAACACCCAACAGGGCCCGCAAGAGACCCAGTACTTC. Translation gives CSATNTQQGPQETQYF.

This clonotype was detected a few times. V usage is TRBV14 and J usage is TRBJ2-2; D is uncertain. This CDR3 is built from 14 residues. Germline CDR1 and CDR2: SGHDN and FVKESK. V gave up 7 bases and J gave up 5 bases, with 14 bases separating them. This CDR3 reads CASNHLRGTGELFF. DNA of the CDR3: TGTGCCAGCAATCACCTACGTGGGACCGGGGAGCTGTTTTTT.

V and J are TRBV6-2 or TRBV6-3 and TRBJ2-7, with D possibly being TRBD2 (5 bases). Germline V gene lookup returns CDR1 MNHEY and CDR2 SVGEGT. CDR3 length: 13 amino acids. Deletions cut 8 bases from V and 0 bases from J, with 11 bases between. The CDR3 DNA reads TGTGCCAGCCTGGGCCGGGGCTCCTACGAGCAGTACTTC. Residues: CASLGRGSYEQYF.

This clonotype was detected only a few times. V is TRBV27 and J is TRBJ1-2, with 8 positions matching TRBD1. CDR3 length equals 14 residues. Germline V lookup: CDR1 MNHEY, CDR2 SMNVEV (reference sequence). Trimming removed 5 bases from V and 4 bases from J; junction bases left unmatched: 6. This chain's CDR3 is CASSVTGESYGYTF. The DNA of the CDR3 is TGTGCCAGCAGTGTGACAGGGGAGTCCTATGGCTACACCTTC.

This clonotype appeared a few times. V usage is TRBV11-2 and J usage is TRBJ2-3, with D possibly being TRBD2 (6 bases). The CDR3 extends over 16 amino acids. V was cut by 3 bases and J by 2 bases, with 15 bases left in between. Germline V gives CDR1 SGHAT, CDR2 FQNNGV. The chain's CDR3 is CASSFRGAHLTDTQYF. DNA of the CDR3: TGTGCCAGCAGCTTCCGCGGGGCGCACCTCACAGATACGCAGTATTTT.

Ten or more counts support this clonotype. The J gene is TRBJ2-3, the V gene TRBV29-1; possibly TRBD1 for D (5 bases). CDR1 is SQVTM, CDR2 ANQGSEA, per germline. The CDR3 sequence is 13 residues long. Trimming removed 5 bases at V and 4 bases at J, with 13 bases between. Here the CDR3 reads CSVSRVPADTQYF. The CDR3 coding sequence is TGCAGCGTTTCCAGGGTGCCCGCAGATACGCAGTATTTT.

CDR3 nucleotide sequence: TGTGCCAGCAGCTCGAGTGGGAGGGGGAGCAATCAGCCCCAGCATTTT. Translation gives CASSSSGRGSNQPQHF. This chain uses TRBV7-8 with TRBJ1-5; a possible D gene is TRBD1 (6 bases). CDR1 and CDR2 (germline): SGHVS, FQNEAQ. V was pared by 4 bases and J by 1 base, with 14 bases between. The CDR3 is 16 residues long. The variable domain in full, with the rest retrieved from reference TRBV7-8 and TRBJ1-5, is GAGVSQSPRYKVAKRGQDVALRCDPISGHVSLFWYQQALGQGPEFLTYFQNEAQLDKSGLPSDRFFAERPEGSVSTLKIQRTQQEDSAVYLCASSSSGRGSNQPQHFGDGTRLSIL.

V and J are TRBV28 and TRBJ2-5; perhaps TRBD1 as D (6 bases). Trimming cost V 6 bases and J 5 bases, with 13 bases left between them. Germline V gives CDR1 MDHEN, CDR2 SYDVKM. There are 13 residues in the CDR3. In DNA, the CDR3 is TGTGCCAGCAGGAGGACAGTGAGGGAGACCCAGTACTTC. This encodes CASRRTVRETQYF.

The CDR3 DNA sequence: TGTGCCAGCAGGAAGGGACAGGGGTTCGGTCAGCCCCAGCATTTT. Translated: CASRKGQGFGQPQHF. The rearrangement joins TRBV7-2 to TRBJ1-5, with 10 bases matching TRBD1. Germline CDR1 and CDR2: SGHTA and FQGNSA. The CDR3 spans 15 residues. The junction had 8 bases not matched to a gene; V was cut back by 6 bases and J by 6 bases. Full variable domain (outside the CDR3, taken from reference TRBV7-2 and TRBJ1-5): GAGVSQSPSNKVTEKGKDVELRCDPISGHTALYWYRQSLGQGLEFLIYFQGNSAPDKSGLPSDRFSAERTGGSVSTLTIQRTQQEDSAVYLCASRKGQGFGQPQHFGDGTRLSIL.

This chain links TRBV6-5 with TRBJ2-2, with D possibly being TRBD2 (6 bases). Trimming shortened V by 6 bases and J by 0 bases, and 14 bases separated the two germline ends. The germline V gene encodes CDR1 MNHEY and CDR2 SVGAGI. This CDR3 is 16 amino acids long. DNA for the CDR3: TGTGCCAGCAGCCGTAGCGGAAACGCGAACACCGGGGAGCTGTTTTTT. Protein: CASSRSGNANTGELFF.